Below are 21 T cell receptor beta chains sequenced from a single sample in a study of T cell repertoires in cytomegalovirus infection. MiXCR, run by TCRdb on the reads, gives a single entry per CDR3 protein. The sample yields approximately 250,000 distinct CDR3 sequences, approximately 7% seen once. Sequencing was done on a sample of PBMCs. These receptors came from a human donor in good health (CMV status not recorded). Some clones in this sample may be carry-over from other donors' samples.

There are many counts of this clonotype. This sequence joins TRBV28 and TRBJ1-5; a weak D match, TRBD1 (6 bases). CDR3 length: 14 amino acids. The ends were cut back, 5 bases at V and 2 bases at J, with 10 bases in the middle. Per the germline V gene, CDR1 is MDHEN and CDR2 is SYDVKM. This chain's CDR3 is CASSTGLGNQPQHF. In nucleotides, the CDR3 is TGTGCCAGCAGTACAGGGCTGGGCAATCAGCCCCAGCATTTT.

There are many counts of this clonotype. The chain recombines TRBV3-1 with TRBJ1-2; no definite D call. V was trimmed by 0 bases and J by 0 bases, leaving 11 bases between them. The length of the CDR3 is 16 residues. The V gene's germline CDR1 is LGHDT and CDR2 YNNKEL (reference sequence). CDR3 protein: CASSQEKRVTNYGYTF. CDR3 nucleotides: TGTGCCAGCAGCCAAGAGAAGAGGGTAACTAACTATGGCTACACCTTC.

This clonotype was detected ten times or more. This rearrangement joins TRBV20-1 to TRBJ1-1; D gene ambiguous. The V gene lost 2 bases and the J gene lost 1 base, with 11 bases spanning the gap. CDR1 DFQATT and CDR2 SNEGSKA come from the germline V gene (reference sequence). The CDR3 extends over 14 amino acids. The CDR3 DNA sequence: TGCAGTGCTAGACCGGTGGACTGGAACACTGAAGCTTTCTTT. Protein: CSARPVDWNTEAFF.

J is TRBJ1-1 and V is TRBV29-1; a weak D match, TRBD1 (6 bases). Per germline, CDR1 SQVTM and CDR2 ANQGSEA. The CDR3 is made up of 13 amino acids. Trimming left V 7 bases short and J 0 bases short, with 12 bases between. The CDR3 nucleotides read TGCAGCGCCGGACAGATCATGAACACTGAAGCTTTCTTT. Its protein product is CSAGQIMNTEAFF.

This clonotype was recorded at least ten times. The V call is TRBV4-3, the J call TRBJ2-5; the D is unclear. This CDR3 is built from 15 residues. Germline lookup yields CDR1 LGHNA and CDR2 YSLEER. V was shortened by 1 base and J by 2 bases, with 11 bases between the two germline ends. This chain's CDR3 is CASSQVVAAQETQYF. For the CDR3, the DNA is TGCGCCAGCAGCCAAGTTGTGGCGGCTCAAGAGACCCAGTACTTC.

V usage is TRBV5-4 and J usage is TRBJ2-2, with 11 positions matching TRBD2. The length of the CDR3 is 15 residues. Unmatched junction bases numbered 3, after V lost 3 bases and J lost 5 bases. In germline, CDR1 is SGHNT, CDR2 YYREEE (reference sequence). The chain's CDR3 is CASSWGTSGTGELFF. The CDR3 bases are TGTGCCAGCAGCTGGGGGACTAGCGGAACCGGGGAGCTGTTTTTT.

With regard to this clonotype: Possible read error: a much larger clone is one base away. The chain combines TRBV28 with TRBJ1-1, with D unresolved. The CDR3 runs 12 residues. The germline V gene encodes CDR1 MDHEN and CDR2 SYDVKM. This CDR3 reads CASSPVEFEALF. In DNA form, the CDR3 reads TGTGCCAGCAGCCCGGTGGAATTTGAAGCTCTCTTT.

At least ten counts were recorded for this clonotype. The chain recombines TRBV7-2 with TRBJ1-2, with D unresolved. The CDR3 is made up of 16 amino acids. Trimming removed 4 bases at V and 7 bases at J, with 22 bases between. Germline V gene data show CDR1 as SGHTA and CDR2 as FQGNSA. The CDR3 DNA is TGTGCCAGCAGCTCTTCTCCTCAGATAGGGAAGGGTGGCTACACCTTC. Translated: CASSSSPQIGKGGYTF.

This clonotype occurred many times. The V call is TRBV7-9, the J call TRBJ1-5; D perhaps matches TRBD1 (6 bases). CDR1 is SEHNR and CDR2 is FQNEAQ in the germline V gene (reference sequence). The CDR3 extends over 15 amino acids. The V end was cut by 3 bases, the J end by 4 bases, with 13 bases between. The CDR3 is CASSFADSKNQPQHF. The CDR3 nucleotides read TGTGCCAGCAGCTTTGCGGACAGCAAAAATCAGCCCCAGCATTTT.

This chain links TRBV6-2 or TRBV6-3 with TRBJ2-4; 8 bases are shared with TRBD2. V shed 2 bases and J 8 bases; nucleotides not matched to a gene: 17. The CDR3 is made up of 18 amino acids. Germline V CDR1 and CDR2: MNHEY, SVGEGT. As DNA, the CDR3 is TGTGCCAGCAGTTACGGCGCCGGGGGGGGCCGCCGGCGAGACATTCAGTACTTC. It codes for CASSYGAGGGRRRDIQYF.

This clonotype was observed many times. This rearrangement joins TRBV4-3 to TRBJ2-3; tentative D call: TRBD1 (6 bases). This CDR3 is 17 amino acids long. Per germline, CDR1 LGHNA and CDR2 YSLEER. The ends were cut back, 4 bases at V and 0 bases at J, with 17 bases in the middle. The CDR3 protein is CASSPSAGGASTDTQYF. The CDR3 nucleotides read TGCGCCAGCAGCCCTTCAGCTGGGGGCGCTAGCACAGATACGCAGTATTTT.

The table lists this clonotype with many counts. The rearrangement links TRBV12-3 or TRBV12-4 to TRBJ2-4; D gene uncertain. The CDR3 extends over 16 amino acids. V was shortened by 3 bases and J by 0 bases, with 12 bases between the two germline ends. In nucleotides, the CDR3 is TGTGCCAGCAGTTTGGCTTCTGGTCTAGCCAAAAACATTCAGTACTTC. This codes for CASSLASGLAKNIQYF.

The table lists this clonotype with many counts. For the CDR3, the DNA is TGTGCCAGCAGTGTTGGACGATATGAGCAGTTCTTC. Translation: CASSVGRYEQFF. The chain couples TRBV2 to TRBJ2-1; no firm D call. Germline V gene data show CDR1 as SNHLY and CDR2 as FYNNEI. V lost 4 bases and J 8 bases, leaving 9 bases between the germline ends. This CDR3 spans 12 amino acids.

This clonotype was counted at least ten times. The CDR3 bases are TGCGCCAGCAGCTTGAGGGGATTTCCCGACACTGAAGCTTTCTTT. Translated: CASSLRGFPDTEAFF. V gene TRBV5-1 combines with J gene TRBJ1-1; perhaps TRBD1 as D (5 bases). Trimming took off 1 base at V and 3 bases at J, with 13 bases between the two ends. Germline V gene sequence: CDR1 SGHRS, CDR2 YFSETQ. The CDR3 is 15 amino acids.

The chain couples TRBV20-1 to TRBJ2-1, with a possible D match to TRBD1 (6 bases). The V end was cut by 5 bases, the J end by 8 bases, with 13 bases between. Germline CDR1 and CDR2: DFQATT and SNEGSKA (reference sequence). CDR3 size: 12 residues. For the CDR3, the DNA is TGCAGTGCTTTTTACAGGGTCCATGAGCAGTTCTTC. Amino acids: CSAFYRVHEQFF.

This clonotype was counted at least ten times. This chain connects TRBV4-2 to TRBJ1-1; maybe TRBD1 (5 bases). This CDR3 has 11 residues. Germline-derived CDR1 and CDR2 are LGHNA and YNFKEQ. V was pared by 4 bases and J by 8 bases, with 8 bases between. CDR3 protein: CASSPGVEAFF. In DNA, the CDR3 is TGTGCCAGCAGCCCGGGGGTAGAAGCTTTCTTT.

This clonotype came up a few times. The chain combines TRBV4-1 with TRBJ1-2, with unresolved D. Germline V lookup: CDR1 MGHRA, CDR2 YSYEKL. V was clipped by 0 bases and J by 5 bases, with 7 bases between them. The length of the CDR3 is 13 residues. The CDR3 is CASSQEDLYGYTF. CDR3 bases: TGCGCCAGCAGCCAAGAAGACTTGTATGGCTACACCTTC.

As regards this clonotype: This may be a read error, as it is one base from a much larger clone. The rearrangement joins TRBV20-1 to TRBJ1-5, with a weak D call TRBD1 (5 bases). Germline loops: CDR1 DFQATT, CDR2 SNEGSKA (reference sequence). The CDR3 runs 14 residues. V was clipped by 3 bases and J by 10 bases, with 19 bases between them. CDR3 in amino acids: CSASMGDPIIPQHF. In DNA form, the CDR3 reads TGCAGTGCTAGTATGGGGGACCCTATCATACCCCAGCATTTT.

J is TRBJ1-1 and V is TRBV4-3; possible D gene TRBD1, 5 bases. From germline, CDR1 is LGHNA and CDR2 YSLEER. The length of the CDR3 is 17 residues. V gave up 0 bases and J gave up 1 base, with 15 bases separating them. The CDR3 bases are TGCGCCAGCAGCCAAGATCGAATGGGGCAATGGAACACTGAAGCTTTCTTT. This encodes CASSQDRMGQWNTEAFF.

This clonotype was observed at least ten times. The rearrangement links TRBV6-4 to TRBJ1-2; D ambiguous. The CDR3 covers 13 residues. Trimming shortened V by 2 bases and J by 1 base, and 5 bases separated the two germline ends. Germline V gene sequence: CDR1 MRHNA, CDR2 SNTAGT. The CDR3 sequence: CASSDTLNYGYTF. CDR3 nucleotides: TGTGCCAGCAGTGACACTCTTAACTATGGCTACACCTTC.

This sequence joins TRBV20-1 and TRBJ1-1; unclear D gene. The CDR3 length is 10 residues. Looked up from germline, CDR1 is DFQATT and CDR2 is SNEGSKA (reference sequence). The CDR3: CSFSGTEAFF. CDR3 bases: TGCAGCTTCTCGGGGACTGAAGCTTTCTTT.